This T cell receptor (beta chain) appears in the sequencing data of a study of PD-1 blockade in classical Hodgkin lymphoma. Findings and caveats of the study: Patients with a complete response exhibited baseline diversity comparable to newly diagnosed patients. Patients who initiated nivolumab within 1 year of ASCT were excluded. Causes of the repertoire differences remain undefined, possibly disease activity or prior therapy.

As concerns this clone: Antigen specificity is unknown.

The time point was: cycle 4 day 1 (C4D1), after about 6 weeks of nivolumab. Relapses following autologous stem cell transplantation were seen in all patients, with brentuximab vedotin exposure varying. Here immunoSEQ multiplex PCR was the method, and the copy in TCRdb shows in-frame clones only, minus some. The table lists tens of thousands of clones, over 60% of them singletons. This TCR derives from a human donor with classical Hodgkin lymphoma. This specimen was peripheral blood mononuclear cells (PBMCs), taken before the fourth cycle of nivolumab.

The CDR3 sequence: CASNLQGIHETQYF. As DNA, the CDR3 is TGTGCCAGCAATTTGCAGGGTATTCACGAGACCCAGTACTTC. The genes are TRBV5-5 and TRBJ2-5; a possible D gene is TRBD1 (5 bases). The germline V gene encodes CDR1 SGHKS and CDR2 YYEKEE (reference sequence). The CDR3 sequence is 14 residues long. Trimming cost V 6 bases and J 5 bases, with 17 bases left between them. The full variable domain, completed using reference TRBV5-5 and TRBJ2-5, is DAGVTQSPTHLIKTRGQQVTLRCSPISGHKSVSWYQQVLGQGPQFIFQYYEKEERGRGNFPDRFSARQFPNYSSELNVNALLLGDSALYLCASNLQGIHETQYFGPGTRLLVL.